This TCR beta chain was found in a study of OX40 agonist ivuxolimab in advanced cancers. For the wider study: The costimulatory receptor OX40 (CD134) was targeted by ivuxolimab, a fully human IgG2 agonistic monoclonal antibody. Intravenous ivuxolimab was administered to patients every 2 weeks at six dose levels: 0.01, 0.1, 0.3, 1.5, 3 and 10 mg/kg. Of the approximately 50 dose-escalation patients, hepatocellular carcinoma was present in around 19, melanoma in approximately 15, renal cell carcinoma in 9 and head and neck cancer in 9. The dose-escalation cohort was around 84% male with a mean age of around 62 years, ranging from 23 to 79. Prior anti-PD-1, anti-PD-L1 or anti-CTLA-4 therapy was permitted, and 30% to 45% of dose-escalation patients had received checkpoint inhibitors. Partial responses were achieved by three dose-escalation patients, of whom one had hepatocellular carcinoma and two had cutaneous melanoma. Peripheral TCRbeta sequencing aimed to test whether ivuxolimab altered TCR sequence diversity and caused clonal T-cell expansion. The paper describes the monotherapy dose-escalation part (N of about 47 patients) of the phase I trial of ivuxolimab. The study at large found these results: In partial responders in the 0.1-3.0 mg/kg groups, normalized peripheral clonal expansion was found to be among the lowest, especially among CD8+ T cells. Antigen specificity was not determined for the clonally expanded peripheral T cells. At doses from 0.1 to 3.0 mg/kg, clonal expansion was seen in both CD4+ and CD8+ blood T cells between baseline and week 6. Low levels of normalized T-cell clonal expansion were also seen in some patients who did not respond. On average, CD8+ T cells showed more expanded clones than CD4+ T cells after ivuxolimab.

V was cut back by 4 bases and J by 3 bases, leaving a gap of 12 bases between them. The germline V gene supplies CDR1 MGHRA and CDR2 YSYEKL. Reading from cysteine to phenylalanine, the CDR3 counts 15 amino acids. The retained sequence is limited to the CDR3, 45 bases, with the frame set at the first base. Patients with autoimmune disease history or receiving systemic immunosuppression were excluded from the trial. In every dose cohort, peripheral blood was drawn for TCR sequencing at baseline, cycle 4 day 1, and cycle 7 day 1. Samples came from an open-label, multicenter, first-in-human phase I dose-escalation trial of ivuxolimab. The trial enrolled adults with locally advanced or metastatic head and neck squamous cell, hepatocellular, melanoma or renal cell carcinoma. Before TCR sequencing, CD4+ and CD8+ T cells were separately sorted from peripheral blood. For sequencing of the TCRbeta CDR3 region, genomic DNA was extracted from the sorted cells. The immunoSEQ Assay was used to sequence the TCRbeta CDR3 regions. TCRdb re-hosts the immuneACCESS table, in-frame sequences only. Its copies lack some clones; in the studies checked, an unresolved V gene accounts for under half of them, and the cause for the rest is not known. The sample table lists about 100,000 clones, 80% to 95% of them with a count of one. The ten top clones hold around 0.58% of the sample.

Of note for this clone: Its antigen is still unknown. The sample holds no much larger clone one base away, and base qualities are not on file.

The rearrangement combines TRBV4-1 with TRBJ2-2, with the D gene not clear enough to name. The sample in question was CD4+ or CD8+ T cells sorted from blood, obtained in a trial of the OX40 agonist ivuxolimab. This TCR was sampled from an adult with an advanced solid tumor such as melanoma, head and neck, liver or kidney cancer. The DNA reads TGCGCCAGCAGCCGAACGGGCATTGACACCGGGGAGCTGTTTTTT. It specifies CASSRTGIDTGELFF.